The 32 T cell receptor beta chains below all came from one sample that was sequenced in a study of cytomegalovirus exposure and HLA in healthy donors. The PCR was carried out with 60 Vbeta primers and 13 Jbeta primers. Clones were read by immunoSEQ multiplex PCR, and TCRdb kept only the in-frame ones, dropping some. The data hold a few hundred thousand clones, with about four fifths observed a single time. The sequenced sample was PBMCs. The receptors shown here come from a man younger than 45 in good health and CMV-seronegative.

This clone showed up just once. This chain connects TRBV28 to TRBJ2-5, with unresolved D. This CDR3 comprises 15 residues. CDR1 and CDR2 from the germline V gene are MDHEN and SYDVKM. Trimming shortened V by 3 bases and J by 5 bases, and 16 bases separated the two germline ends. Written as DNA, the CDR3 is TGTGCCAGCAGTTTGCACAGAAACCGCCAGGAGACCCAGTACTTC. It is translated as CASSLHRNRQETQYF. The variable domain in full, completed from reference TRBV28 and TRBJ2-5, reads DVKVTQSSRYLVKRTGEKVFLECVQDMDHENMFWYRQDPGLGLRLIYFSYDVKMKEKGDIPEGYSVSREKKERFSLILESASTNQTSMYLCASSLHRNRQETQYFGPGTRLLVL.

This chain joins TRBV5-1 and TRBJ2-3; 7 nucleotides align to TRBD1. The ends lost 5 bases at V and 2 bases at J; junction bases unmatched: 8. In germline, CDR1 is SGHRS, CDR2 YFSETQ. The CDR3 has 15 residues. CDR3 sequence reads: CASSLYRGDTDTQYF. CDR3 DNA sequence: TGCGCCAGCAGTCTTTACAGGGGAGACACAGATACGCAGTATTTT. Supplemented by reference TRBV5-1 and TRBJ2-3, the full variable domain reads KAGVTQTPRYLIKTRGQQVTLSCSPISGHRSVSWYQQTPGQGLQFLFEYFSETQRNKGNFPGRFSGRQFSNSRSEMNVSTLELGDSALYLCASSLYRGDTDTQYFGPGTRLTVL.

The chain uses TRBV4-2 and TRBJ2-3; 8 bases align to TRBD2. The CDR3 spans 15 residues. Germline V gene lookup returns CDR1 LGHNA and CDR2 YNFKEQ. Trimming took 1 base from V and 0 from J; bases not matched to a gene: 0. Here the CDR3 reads CASSQAGGSTDTQYF. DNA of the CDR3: TGTGCCAGCAGCCAAGCGGGGGGGAGCACAGATACGCAGTATTTT.

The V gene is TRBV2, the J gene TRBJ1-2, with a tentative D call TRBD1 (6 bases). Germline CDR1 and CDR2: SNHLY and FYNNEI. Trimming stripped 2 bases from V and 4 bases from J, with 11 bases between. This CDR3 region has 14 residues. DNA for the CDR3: TGTGCCAGCAGTGAACCAGACAGGAGCTATGGCTACACCTTC. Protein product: CASSEPDRSYGYTF. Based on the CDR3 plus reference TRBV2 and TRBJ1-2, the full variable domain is EPEVTQTPSHQVTQMGQEVILRCVPISNHLYFYWYRQILGQKVEFLVSFYNNEISEKSEIFDDQFSVERPDGSNFTLKIRSTKLEDSAMYFCASSEPDRSYGYTFGSGTRLTVV.

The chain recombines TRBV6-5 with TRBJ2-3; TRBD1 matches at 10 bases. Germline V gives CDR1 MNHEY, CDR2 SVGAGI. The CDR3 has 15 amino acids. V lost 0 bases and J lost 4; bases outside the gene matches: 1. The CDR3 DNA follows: TGTGCCAGCAGTTACTCGGGACAGGGGCCAGATACGCAGTATTTT. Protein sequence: CASSYSGQGPDTQYF.

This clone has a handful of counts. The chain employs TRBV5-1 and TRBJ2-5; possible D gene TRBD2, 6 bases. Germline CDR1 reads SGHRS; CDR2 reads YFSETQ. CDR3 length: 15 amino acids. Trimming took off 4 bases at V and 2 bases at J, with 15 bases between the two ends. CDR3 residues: CASSGSGTSQETQYF. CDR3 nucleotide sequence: TGCGCCAGCAGCGGGTCCGGGACTTCACAAGAGACCCAGTACTTC.

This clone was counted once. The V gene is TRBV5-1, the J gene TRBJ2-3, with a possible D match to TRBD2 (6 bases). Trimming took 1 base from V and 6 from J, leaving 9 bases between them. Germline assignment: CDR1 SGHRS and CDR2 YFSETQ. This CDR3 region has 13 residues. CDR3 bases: TGCGCCAGCAGCTTGCGGCGGGGCGATACGCAGTATTTT. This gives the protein CASSLRRGDTQYF.

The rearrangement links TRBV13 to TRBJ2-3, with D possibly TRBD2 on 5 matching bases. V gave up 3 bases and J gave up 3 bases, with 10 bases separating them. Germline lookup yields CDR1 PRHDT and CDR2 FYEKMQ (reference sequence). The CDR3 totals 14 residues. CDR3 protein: CASSLRRRTDTQYF. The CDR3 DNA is TGTGCCAGCAGCTTGAGACGGAGGACAGATACGCAGTATTTT.

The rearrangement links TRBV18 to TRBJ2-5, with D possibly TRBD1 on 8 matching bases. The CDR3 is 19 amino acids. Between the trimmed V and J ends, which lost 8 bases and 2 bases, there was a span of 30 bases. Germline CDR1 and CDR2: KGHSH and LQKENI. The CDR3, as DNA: TGTGCCAGCACCTACAGGGGGATCCGGCGAGCGGGGAGTCAAGAGACCCAGTACTTC. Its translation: CASTYRGIRRAGSQETQYF.

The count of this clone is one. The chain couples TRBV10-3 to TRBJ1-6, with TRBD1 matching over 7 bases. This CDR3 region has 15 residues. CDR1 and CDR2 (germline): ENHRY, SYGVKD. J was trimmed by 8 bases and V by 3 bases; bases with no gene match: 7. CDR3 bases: TGTGCCATCAGTGATGCGGCAGGGGGTCATTCACCCCTCCACTTT. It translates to CAISDAAGGHSPLHF.

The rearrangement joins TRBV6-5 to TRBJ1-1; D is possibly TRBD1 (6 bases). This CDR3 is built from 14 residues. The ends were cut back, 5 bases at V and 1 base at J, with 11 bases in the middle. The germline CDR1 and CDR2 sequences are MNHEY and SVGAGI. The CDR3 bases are TGTGCCAGCAGTCTCGGGACACCGAACACTGAAGCTTTCTTT. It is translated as CASSLGTPNTEAFF.

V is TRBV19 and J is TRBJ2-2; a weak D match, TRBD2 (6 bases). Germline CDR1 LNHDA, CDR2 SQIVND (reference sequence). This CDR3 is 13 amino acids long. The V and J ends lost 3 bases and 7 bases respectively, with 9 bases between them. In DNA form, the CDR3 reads TGTGCCAGTAGTATCCTCGGGGGCGGGGAGCTGTTTTTT. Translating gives CASSILGGGELFF.

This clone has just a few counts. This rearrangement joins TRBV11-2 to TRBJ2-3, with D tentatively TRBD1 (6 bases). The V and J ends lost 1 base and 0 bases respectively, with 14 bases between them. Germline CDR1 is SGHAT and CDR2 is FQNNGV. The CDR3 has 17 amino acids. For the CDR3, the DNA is TGTGCCAGCAGCTTAGGGGACATATTTACTAGCACAGATACGCAGTATTTT. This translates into CASSLGDIFTSTDTQYF.

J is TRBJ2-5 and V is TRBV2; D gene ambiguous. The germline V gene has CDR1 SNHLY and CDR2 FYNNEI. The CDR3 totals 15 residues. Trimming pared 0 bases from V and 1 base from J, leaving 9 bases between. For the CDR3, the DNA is TGTGCCAGCAGTGAAGCGAAACAGATCCAAGAGACCCAGTACTTC. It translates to CASSEAKQIQETQYF. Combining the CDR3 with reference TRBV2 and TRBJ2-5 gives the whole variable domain EPEVTQTPSHQVTQMGQEVILRCVPISNHLYFYWYRQILGQKVEFLVSFYNNEISEKSEIFDDQFSVERPDGSNFTLKIRSTKLEDSAMYFCASSEAKQIQETQYFGPGTRLLVL.

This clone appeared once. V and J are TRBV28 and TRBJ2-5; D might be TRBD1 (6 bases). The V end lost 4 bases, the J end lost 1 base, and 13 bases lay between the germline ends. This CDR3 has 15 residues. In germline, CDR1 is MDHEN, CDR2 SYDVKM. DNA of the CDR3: TGTGCCAGCAGTTGGGGACATTCTCTCCAAGAGACCCAGTACTTC. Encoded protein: CASSWGHSLQETQYF. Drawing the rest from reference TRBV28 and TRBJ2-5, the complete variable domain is DVKVTQSSRYLVKRTGEKVFLECVQDMDHENMFWYRQDPGLGLRLIYFSYDVKMKEKGDIPEGYSVSREKKERFSLILESASTNQTSMYLCASSWGHSLQETQYFGPGTRLLVL.

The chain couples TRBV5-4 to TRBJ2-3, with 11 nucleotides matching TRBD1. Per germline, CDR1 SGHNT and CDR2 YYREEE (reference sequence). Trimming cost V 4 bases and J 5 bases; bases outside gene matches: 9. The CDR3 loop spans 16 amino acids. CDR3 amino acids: CASSPRTGGALDTQYF. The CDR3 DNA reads TGTGCCAGCAGCCCTAGGACAGGGGGCGCATTAGATACGCAGTATTTT.

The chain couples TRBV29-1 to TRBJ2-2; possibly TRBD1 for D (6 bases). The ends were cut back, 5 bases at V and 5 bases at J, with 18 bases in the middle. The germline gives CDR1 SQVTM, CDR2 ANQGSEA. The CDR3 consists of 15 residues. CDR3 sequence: CSVIRGAGRTGELFF. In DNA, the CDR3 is TGCAGCGTTATCAGGGGCGCGGGCAGGACCGGGGAGCTGTTTTTT.

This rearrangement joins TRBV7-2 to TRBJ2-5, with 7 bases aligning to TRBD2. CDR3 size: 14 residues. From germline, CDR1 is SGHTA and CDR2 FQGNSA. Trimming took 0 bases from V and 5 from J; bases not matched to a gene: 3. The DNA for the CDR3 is TGTGCCAGCAGCTTAGCGGGGGGGTTGGAGACCCAGTACTTC. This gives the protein CASSLAGGLETQYF.

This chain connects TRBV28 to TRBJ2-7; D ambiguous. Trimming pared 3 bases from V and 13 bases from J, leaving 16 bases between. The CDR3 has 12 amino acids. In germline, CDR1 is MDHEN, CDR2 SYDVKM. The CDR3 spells CASSFNVLRVYF. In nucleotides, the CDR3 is TGTGCCAGCAGTTTTAACGTACTACGCGTTTACTTC.

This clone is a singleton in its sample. CDR3 sequence: CASSEQGTAPLHF. CDR3 DNA: TGTGCCAGTAGCGAACAGGGGACGGCACCCCTCCACTTT. This chain links TRBV19 with TRBJ1-6, with 7 nucleotides matching TRBD1. Trimming cost V 6 bases and J 11 bases; bases outside gene matches: 7. CDR1 and CDR2 (germline): LNHDA, SQIVND (reference sequence). The CDR3 covers 13 residues. The full variable domain, with the rest looked up from reference TRBV19 and TRBJ1-6, is DGGITQSPKYLFRKEGQNVTLSCEQNLNHDAMYWYRQDPGQGLRLIYYSQIVNDFQKGDIAEGYSVSREKKESFPLTVTSAQKNPTAFYLCASSEQGTAPLHFGNGTRLTVT.

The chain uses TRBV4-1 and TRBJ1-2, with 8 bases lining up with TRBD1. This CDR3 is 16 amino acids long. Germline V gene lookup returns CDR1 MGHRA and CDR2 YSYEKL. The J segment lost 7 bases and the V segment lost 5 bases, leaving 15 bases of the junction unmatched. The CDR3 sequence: CASSSGVTGGLVGYTF. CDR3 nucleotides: TGCGCCAGCAGCTCGGGGGTCACAGGGGGTCTCGTTGGCTACACCTTC.

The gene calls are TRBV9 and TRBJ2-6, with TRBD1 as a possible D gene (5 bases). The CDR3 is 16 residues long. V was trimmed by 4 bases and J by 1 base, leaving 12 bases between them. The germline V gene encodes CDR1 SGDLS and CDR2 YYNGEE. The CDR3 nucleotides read TGTGCCAGCAGCTCCGGTCAGGGATCTGGGGCCAACGTCCTGACTTTC. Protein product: CASSSGQGSGANVLTF. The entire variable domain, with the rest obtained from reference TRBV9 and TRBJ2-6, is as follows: DSGVTQTPKHLITATGQRVTLRCSPRSGDLSVYWYQQSLDQGLQFLIQYYNGEERAKGNILERFSAQQFPDLHSELNLSSLELGDSALYFCASSSGQGSGANVLTFGAGSRLTVL.

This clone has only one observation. CDR3 in DNA: TGTGCCAGCAGTTCGCCCCGAAACAGGGGGCTAGGCTACGAGCAGTACTTC. Translation: CASSSPRNRGLGYEQYF. The chain carries TRBV28 and TRBJ2-7; 9 bases agree with TRBD1. The V segment lost 4 bases and the J segment 3 bases; nucleotides outside the gene matches: 13. CDR3 length equals 17 residues. Germline loops: CDR1 MDHEN, CDR2 SYDVKM.

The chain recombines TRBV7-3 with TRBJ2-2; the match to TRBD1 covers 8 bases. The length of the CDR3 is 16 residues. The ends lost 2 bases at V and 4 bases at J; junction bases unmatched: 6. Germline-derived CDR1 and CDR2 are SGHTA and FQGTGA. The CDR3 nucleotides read TGTGCCAGCAGCTTAGAGGGACAGGCGGTCACCGGGGAGCTGTTTTTT. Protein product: CASSLEGQAVTGELFF.

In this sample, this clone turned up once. This CDR3 reads CASRGDSQPEKLFF. CDR3 nucleotide sequence: TGTGCCAGCAGAGGGGACAGCCAGCCTGAAAAACTGTTTTTT. V usage is TRBV2 and J usage is TRBJ1-4; 7 bases match TRBD1. V was clipped by 6 bases and J by 7 bases; unmatched bases: 8. This CDR3 has 14 amino acids. The germline V gene has CDR1 SNHLY and CDR2 FYNNEI.

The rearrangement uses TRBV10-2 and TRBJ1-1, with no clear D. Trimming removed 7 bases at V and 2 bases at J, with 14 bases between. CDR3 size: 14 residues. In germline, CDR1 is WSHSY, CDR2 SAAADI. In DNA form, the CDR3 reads TGCGCCAGCACCCAGCCGGGAGTCAACACTGAAGCTTTCTTT. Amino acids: CASTQPGVNTEAFF.

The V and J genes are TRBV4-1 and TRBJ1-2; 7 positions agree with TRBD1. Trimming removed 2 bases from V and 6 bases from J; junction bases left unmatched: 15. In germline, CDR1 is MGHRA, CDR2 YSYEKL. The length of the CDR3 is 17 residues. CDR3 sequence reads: CASSQTKEGAADDGYTF. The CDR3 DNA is TGCGCCAGCAGCCAAACCAAGGAGGGGGCGGCGGACGATGGCTACACCTTC.

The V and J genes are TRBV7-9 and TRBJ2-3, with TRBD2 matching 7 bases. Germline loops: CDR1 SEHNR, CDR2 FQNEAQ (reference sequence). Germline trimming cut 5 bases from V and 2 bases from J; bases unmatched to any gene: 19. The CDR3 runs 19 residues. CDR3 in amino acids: CASSPRTSQKSFNTDTQYF. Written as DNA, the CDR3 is TGTGCCAGCAGCCCTAGGACTAGTCAGAAGTCTTTCAACACAGATACGCAGTATTTT.

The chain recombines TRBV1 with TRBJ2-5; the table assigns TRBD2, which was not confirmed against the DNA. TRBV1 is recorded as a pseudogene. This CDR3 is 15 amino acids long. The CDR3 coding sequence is TGCACCAGCAGCCAAGCTTGGCGGATCCTAGAGACCCAGTACTTC. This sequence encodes CTSSQAWRILETQYF.

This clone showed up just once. The CDR3 DNA sequence: TGTGCCAGCAGTTTATTTCCTGGGACAGGGGTCCATACGCAGTATTTT. This codes for CASSLFPGTGVHTQYF. The V gene is TRBV28, the J gene TRBJ2-3; 10 positions agree with TRBD1. Trimming cost V 1 base and J 7 bases; bases outside gene matches: 8. Germline V lookup: CDR1 MDHEN, CDR2 SYDVKM. There are 16 residues in the CDR3.

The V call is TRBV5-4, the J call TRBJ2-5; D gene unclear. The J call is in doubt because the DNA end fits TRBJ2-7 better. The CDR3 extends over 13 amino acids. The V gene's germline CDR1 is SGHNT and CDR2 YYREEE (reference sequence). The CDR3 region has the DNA TGTGCCAGCAGCTCCGGAGTCTCCTACGAGCAGTACTTC. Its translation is CASSSGVSYEQYF.

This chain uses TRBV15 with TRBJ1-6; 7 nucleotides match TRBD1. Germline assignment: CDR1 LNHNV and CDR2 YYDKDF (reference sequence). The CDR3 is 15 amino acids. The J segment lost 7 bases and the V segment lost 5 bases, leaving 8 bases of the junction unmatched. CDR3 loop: CATSSPGQKNSPLHF. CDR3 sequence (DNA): TGTGCCACCAGCTCTCCGGGACAGAAGAATTCACCCCTCCACTTT. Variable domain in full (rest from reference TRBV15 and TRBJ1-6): DAMVIQNPRYQVTQFGKPVTLSCSQTLNHNVMYWYQQKSSQAPKLLFHYYDKDFNNEADTPDNFQSRRPNTSFCFLDIRSPGLGDTAMYLCATSSPGQKNSPLHFGNGTRLTVT.